This T cell receptor (beta chain) originates from a study of T cell repertoires in ileal Crohn's disease. Study at large: Patients had a median roughly 8-year disease duration, and under 45% were active smokers.

This clone was found once. The antigen is not known. TCRdb keeps only in-frame clones here, not all; method: immunoSEQ multiplex PCR. The sample carries about 17,000 clones, 50% to 75% recorded once. Overall study results and limits: Active smokers at surgery had more clonal expansions than non-smokers.

The CDR3 extends over 13 amino acids. CDR1 and CDR2 (germline): SQVTM, ANQGSEA. V was cut by 6 bases and J by 2 bases, with 12 bases left in between. The sequence was collected from an adult with Crohn's disease. Sequenced: ileal tissue. The rearrangement uses TRBV29-1 and TRBJ2-3, with D maybe TRBD1 (5 bases). The CDR3, as DNA: TGCAGCGTGGTGACAGACCCCACAGATACGCAGTATTTT. This encodes CSVVTDPTDTQYF.